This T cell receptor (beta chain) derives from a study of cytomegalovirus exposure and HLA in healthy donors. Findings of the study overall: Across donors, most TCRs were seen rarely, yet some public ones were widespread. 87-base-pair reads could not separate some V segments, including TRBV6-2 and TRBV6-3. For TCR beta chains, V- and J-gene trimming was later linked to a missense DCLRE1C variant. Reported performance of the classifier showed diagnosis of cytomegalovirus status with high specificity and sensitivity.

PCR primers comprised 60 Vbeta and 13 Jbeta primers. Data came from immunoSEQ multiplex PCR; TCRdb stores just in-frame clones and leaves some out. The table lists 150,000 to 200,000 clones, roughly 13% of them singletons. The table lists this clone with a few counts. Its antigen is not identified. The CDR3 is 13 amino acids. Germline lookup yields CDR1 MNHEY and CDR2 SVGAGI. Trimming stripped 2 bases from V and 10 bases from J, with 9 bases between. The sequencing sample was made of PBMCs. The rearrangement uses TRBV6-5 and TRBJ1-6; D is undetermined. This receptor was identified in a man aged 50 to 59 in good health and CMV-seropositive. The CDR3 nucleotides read TGTGCCAGCAGTTACGTCGGGAACTCACCCCTCCACTTT. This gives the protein CASSYVGNSPLHF.